What follows is one T cell receptor (beta chain) and its context. The antigen is unknown. Stated time point: newly diagnosed GD, antithyroid drugs for less than 3 months. The TCR library was made from RNA that had been extracted from PBMCs in TRIzol. The data are from a study of regulatory T cells in long-lasting Graves disease. Study background: Under 3 months of antithyroid drugs had been taken by newly diagnosed Graves' patients.

Looked up from germline, CDR1 is SQVTM and CDR2 is ANQGSEA. This CDR3 region has 16 residues. Study-wide points: Accuracy was perhaps lowered by the small sample size.

Combining iRepertoire HTBI primers with Arm-PCR of CDR3 regions, the authors built TCR beta libraries. TCRdb reprocessed the multiplex PCR reads via MiXCR and lists one record per CDR3 protein. The table records 550,000 to 700,000 distinct CDR3 sequences, roughly a sixth of them present only once. The same data also went into a second study, on T cells in Graves' hyperthyroidism and ophthalmopathy. That source reports: Diagnostic decisions used clinical symptoms, serum thyroxine and TRAb, thyroid ultrasound and orbital computed tomography. Most clonotypes expanded in the thyroid (above 0.001) were also present in blood.

J is TRBJ2-3 and V is TRBV29-1; 11 bases map to TRBD1. This sample comprised peripheral blood mononuclear cells (PBMCs), obtained at new diagnosis, from a patient treated with antithyroid drugs. This TCR derives from a man between 18 and 35 years old with Graves disease. The CDR3 spells CVTSKGGTGGTDTQYF. CDR3 bases: TGCGTCACTTCAAAGGGTGGGACAGGGGGAACAGATACGCAGTATTTT.